This entry describes one TCR beta chain. The antigen remains unidentified. Germline loops: CDR1 SGHRS, CDR2 YFSETQ. This CDR3 comprises 12 residues. The data were taken from a study of CXCR3-negative and CXCR3-positive naive CD8 T cells. Study results and caveats: Higher TRB CDR3 hydrophobicity marked CXCR3-positive naive cells relative to CXCR3-negative naive cells.

Libraries of TRB cDNA were made by 5' RACE and carried UMIs. TCRdb derives one entry per CDR3 protein from the 5' RACE reads, leaving out DNA. The sample features about 4,900 distinct CDR3 sequences, with about 2.5% in its top ten. The sequence was obtained from a human donor in good health. Some clones in this sample may be carry-over from other donors' samples. The sample comprised naive CXCR3+ CD8+ T cells from blood. Subset reported: CD45RO-CCR7+CD27+CD95- naive CD8+ T cells expressing CXCR3 (TNR3+). The rearrangement uses TRBV5-1 and TRBJ2-7; TCRdb picks TRBD2, but there is no DNA to check that call. CDR3: CASSPGLFEQYF.